A selection of T cell receptor beta chains follows, all from one sample in a study of Graves' ophthalmopathy and Graves' hyperthyroidism. TCRdb reanalysed the multiplex PCR reads using MiXCR and keeps one entry per CDR3 protein. The table includes 300,000 to 450,000 distinct CDR3 sequences, about a sixth detected once. What was sequenced was peripheral blood. These receptors were collected from an adult woman with stable Graves' hyperthyroidism. Each CDR3 is given with its conserved first and last residue. A D gene is named only where the DNA matches it firmly. Only part of the rows carry a size: once, few, many, or a class if the clone is expanded.

many	TRBJ2-5	15	NA	TRBV15	CAVQEGGRGAETQYF	TGTGCCGTGCAGGAAGGGGGCCGGGGGGCAGAGACCCAGTACTTC
many	TRBJ1-5	15	NA	TRBV20-1	CSARDMTGSNQPQHF	TGCAGTGCTAGAGATATGACGGGGTCCAATCAGCCCCAGCATTTT
NA	TRBJ2-5	15	TRBD1	TRBV7-2	CASSQPQRGRETQYF	TGCGCCAGCAGCCAGCCACAAAGGGGGCGGGAGACCCAGTACTTC
many	TRBJ1-1	13	NA	TRBV27	CASRVMAYTEAFF	TGTGCCAGCAGAGTAATGGCCTACACTGAAGCTTTCTTT
many	TRBJ2-2	14	NA	TRBV20-1	CSAAHGLSRGELFF	TGCAGTGCCGCCCACGGATTGAGCCGGGGTGAGCTGTTTTTT
many	TRBJ2-7	14	NA	TRBV4-1	CASSQPNSFYEQYF	TGCGCCAGCAGCCAACCGAACAGCTTCTACGAGCAGTACTTC
many	TRBJ2-2	15	NA	TRBV6-5	CASSLPGADTGELFF	TGTGCCAGCAGTTTACCGGGGGCGGACACCGGGGAGCTGTTTTTT
many	TRBJ1-1	13	NA	TRBV29-1	CSVEDGENTEAFF	TGCAGCGTTGAAGACGGGGAGAACACTGAAGCTTTCTTT
many	TRBJ2-7	12	NA	TRBV27	CASSFSGYEQYF	TGTGCCAGCAGTTTTTCAGGATACGAGCAGTACTTC
many	TRBJ2-4	16	TRBD2	TRBV13	CASSLGASGRQNIQYF	TGTGCCAGCAGCTTAGGGGCTAGCGGCCGACAAAACATTCAGTACTTC
many	TRBJ2-5	15	TRBD2	TRBV28	CASSSTSGRTETQYF	TGTGCCAGCAGTTCGACTAGCGGGAGGACAGAGACCCAGTACTTC
once	TRBJ2-7	12	NA	TRBV5-1	CASSLESDEQYF	TGCGCCAGCAGCTTGGAGTCCGACGAGCAGTACTTC
NA	TRBJ1-5	15	TRBD1	TRBV12-3/TRBV12-4	CASSLMGQGHQPQHF	TGTGCCAGCAGTTTAATGGGACAGGGACATCAGCCCCAGCATTTT
NA	TRBJ1-1	13	NA	TRBV6-1	CASSQSLGPEAFF	TGTGCCAGCAGCCAAAGCCTCGGCCCTGAAGCTTTCTTT
once	TRBJ2-5	17	TRBD2	TRBV6-5	CASSYSGTSGSLETQYF	TGTGCCAGCAGTTATTCCGGGACTAGCGGGAGCCTAGAGACCCAGTACTTC
many	TRBJ2-5	16	NA	TRBV12-3/TRBV12-4	CASSLGLGREEETQYF	TGTGCCAGCAGTTTAGGTTTGGGCAGGGAGGAAGAGACCCAGTACTTC
NA	TRBJ2-5	16	TRBD2	TRBV25-1	CASSEASSGGEETQYF	TGTGCCAGCAGTGAAGCAAGTAGCGGGGGGGAAGAGACCCAGTACTTC
few	TRBJ1-5	12	NA	TRBV20-1	CGARDDGEAQHF	TGCGGTGCTAGAGATGACGGGGAAGCCCAGCATTTT
NA	TRBJ1-5	16	TRBD1	TRBV4-2	CASSPTDRAPNQPQHF	TGTGCCAGCAGCCCCACCGACAGGGCCCCCAATCAGCCCCAGCATTTT
NA	TRBJ2-2	16	NA	TRBV18	CASSPGIPPTTGELFF	TGTGCCAGCTCACCAGGGATCCCACCGACCACCGGGGAGCTGTTTTTT
many	TRBJ2-7	11	NA	TRBV11-2	CASSPAGVQYF	TGTGCCAGCAGCCCAGCGGGTGTGCAGTACTTC
many	TRBJ1-2	14	NA	TRBV10-3	CAISEFGVGHGYTF	TGTGCCATCAGTGAGTTTGGGGTTGGCCATGGCTACACCTTC
few	TRBJ2-7	17	NA	TRBV7-2	CASSLAAPAAGKDEQYF	TGTGCCAGCAGCTTAGCAGCCCCCGCGGCGGGCAAGGACGAGCAGTACTTC
NA	TRBJ2-7	13	NA	TRBV10-3	CAISEGLPDEQYF	TGTGCCATCAGTGAGGGACTTCCAGACGAGCAGTACTTC
many	TRBJ1-1	14	TRBD1	TRBV19	CASSIKVQGAEAFF	TGTGCCAGTAGTATAAAGGTACAGGGGGCTGAAGCTTTCTTT
many	TRBJ1-2	12	TRBD1	TRBV29-1	CSVPLGQPGYTF	TGCAGCGTTCCCCTGGGACAGCCGGGCTACACCTTC
many	TRBJ1-2	16	TRBD1	TRBV20-1	CSARTGQGGSPYGYTF	TGCAGTGCTAGGACAGGACAGGGAGGAAGTCCCTATGGCTACACCTTC
NA	TRBJ2-2	15	NA	TRBV30	CAWSPRTGNTGELFF	TGTGCCTGGAGTCCTAGGACGGGGAACACCGGGGAGCTGTTTTTT
NA	TRBJ2-7	16	NA	TRBV11-2	CASSPRLQGRAYKQYF	TGTGCCAGCAGCCCCCGTCTACAGGGGAGGGCCTACAAGCAGTACTTC
many	TRBJ2-7	13	NA	TRBV10-3	CAISDWREGEQYF	TGTGCCATCAGTGATTGGAGGGAAGGCGAGCAGTACTTC
many	TRBJ2-7	13	NA	TRBV24-1	CATSGGAGYEQYF	TGTGCCACCAGTGGTGGCGCCGGCTACGAGCAGTACTTC
NA	TRBJ2-7	15	NA	TRBV2	CASSEGTGSTYEQYF	TGTGCCAGCAGTGAGGGTACGGGCAGTACCTACGAGCAGTACTTC
many	TRBJ2-5	13	NA	TRBV28	CASSSELQETQYF	TGTGCCAGCAGTTCTGAGCTCCAAGAGACCCAGTACTTC
many	TRBJ1-5	15	NA	TRBV28	CASSFPISSNQPQHF	TGTGCCAGCAGTTTCCCGATAAGTAGCAATCAGCCCCAGCATTTT
many	TRBJ1-5	13	TRBD1	TRBV6-1	CASSVSDRRPQHF	TGTGCCAGCAGTGTATCGGACAGGCGACCCCAGCATTTT
many	TRBJ2-7	15	NA	TRBV6-1	CASRETGPRSYEQYF	TGTGCCAGCAGGGAAACCGGGCCCAGGTCCTACGAGCAGTACTTC
NA	TRBJ1-1	15	NA	TRBV3-1	CASSQVTGANTEACF	TGTGCCAGCAGCCAAGTGACAGGCGCGAACACTGAAGCTTGCTTT
many	TRBJ2-7	17	NA	TRBV20-1	CSARDLRGQRGPYEQYF	TGCAGTGCTAGAGATCTCAGAGGACAGCGGGGTCCCTACGAGCAGTACTTC
NA	TRBJ2-4	19	NA	TRBV11-2	CASSSGVKNTDLAKNIQYF	TGTGCCAGCAGTTCTGGTGTGAAGAATACTGATCTAGCCAAAAACATTCAGTACTTC
many	TRBJ1-2	14	NA	TRBV7-2	CASSLALNGYGYTF	TGTGCCAGCAGCTTAGCGCTAAACGGATATGGCTACACCTTC
few	TRBJ1-1	14	NA	TRBV12-3/TRBV12-4	CASSRTWAGAEAFF	TGTGCCAGCAGCCGAACTTGGGCAGGAGCTGAAGCTTTCTTT